This T cell receptor (beta chain) was documented in a study of blood T cell repertoires in COVID-19. Background on the study: From the United States, Italy and Spain came samples of acute and convalescent COVID-19. PBMCs, B-cell-depleted T cells, or T cells were the source of the cDNA or gDNA that made up the material.

The V and J ends lost 4 bases and 5 bases, in that order; junction bases with no gene match: 4. The CDR3 loop spans 14 amino acids. Germline V CDR1 and CDR2: SQVTM, ANQGSEA. TCRdb's table, derived via immunoSEQ multiplex PCR, lists solely in-frame clones and lacks some. The sample gives some 190,000 clones, approximately 81% of which show up once; 20% is in the top ten. The chain joins TRBV29-1 to TRBJ1-5; 11 nucleotides match TRBD1. The source material was peripheral blood. This TCR was recovered from a human donor in a cohort sampled during active COVID-19. The CDR3 reads CSVGTGGDDQPQHF. CDR3 bases: TGCAGCGTTGGGACAGGGGGCGATGATCAGCCCCAGCATTTT.